Reported below is one TCR beta chain. The data were obtained in a study of shared clonotypes between healthy human individuals. The CDR3 is 12 amino acids. The V gene's germline CDR1 is SGHTA and CDR2 FQGNSA. The ends were cut back, 3 bases at V and 10 bases at J, with 12 bases in the middle. The table came from immunoSEQ multiplex PCR; TCRdb's copy has only in-frame clones and leaves some out. The sample lists 1.4 million to 1.5 million clones; roughly 97% were seen once. There were no recent acute infections or vaccinations among the donors, who were healthy HIV-negative adults. Sequenced input: naive CD4+ T cells sorted from blood. Sample subset: CD45RA+ positively selected. This TCR derives from a man between 25 and 39 years old in good health. The chain employs TRBV7-2 and TRBJ1-1, with D possibly being TRBD1 (5 bases). The chain's CDR3 is CASSFFSQGAFF. DNA of the CDR3: TGTGCCAGCAGCTTTTTTTCTCAGGGAGCTTTCTTT.